The clone carrying this TCR beta chain was detected only a few times. Its specificity is not known. Germline CDR1 MDHEN, CDR2 SYDVKM. This CDR3 has 16 amino acids. V gave up 3 bases and J gave up 7 bases, with 19 bases separating them. This record comes from a study of CD4 T cells in relation to SARS-CoV-2 and coronaviruses. The data were produced by immunoSEQ multiplex PCR, yet TCRdb's version contains in-frame clones alone and is incomplete. The sample gives about 20,000 clones, about 60% of which show up once; more than 9.5% is in the top ten. The unexposed donors gave CD4+ T cells in about 2011-2018, prior to COVID-19. After roughly 9 days of culture, CD4+ T cells were isolated.

The chain combines TRBV28 with TRBJ2-1; weak D call: TRBD2 (6 bases). The sequence was collected from a human donor in good health. Material: CD4+ T cells from PBMCs, cultured in vitro. The CDR3 coding sequence is TGTGCCAGCAGTTTTCTCGCGGGATATAAAAGGAATGAGCAGTTCTTC. Translation gives CASSFLAGYKRNEQFF.